The rows below give T cell receptor beta chains drawn from one sample of a study of shared clonotypes between healthy human individuals. Data came from immunoSEQ multiplex PCR; TCRdb stores just in-frame clones and leaves some out. Found here are hundreds of thousands of clones, roughly three quarters of them singletons; the top ten hold approximately 13%. Sequenced input: PBMCs. All receptors come from a woman between 40 and 55 years old in good health. Some clones in this sample may be carry-over from other donors' samples. CDR3s include the opening cysteine and the closing phenylalanine or tryptophan. A D gene is named only where the DNA matches it firmly. Size values are once, few and many counts, or a class for expanded clones, and some rows have none.

v_gene	abundance	j_gene	d_gene	CDR3nt	CDR3aa
TRBV5-1	NA	TRBJ2-2	TRBD1	TGCGCCAGCAGCTTGGGGGACAGGGTTGTACCCGGGGAGCTGTTTTTT	CASSLGDRVVPGELFF
TRBV9	NA	TRBJ2-5	NA	TGTGCCAGCAGCGTAGGGAACCCCGGTCAGGGTGCCCAGTACTTC	CASSVGNPGQGAQYF
TRBV9	NA	TRBJ2-7	TRBD2	TGTGCCAGCAGCCCGCGGGAGGTCCCCCTTTACGAGCAGTACTTC	CASSPREVPLYEQYF
TRBV18	once	TRBJ2-2	NA	TGTGCCAGCTCACCACGTACCGGGATTAGTACCGGGGAGCTGTTTTTT	CASSPRTGISTGELFF
TRBV6-6	NA	TRBJ2-5	TRBD2	TGTGCCAGCAGTTACGGCGGGAGGGCCGAGGAGACCCAGTACTTC	CASSYGGRAEETQYF
TRBV18	few	TRBJ1-2	NA	TGTGCCAGCTCACCAGAAACAGGACACTATGGCTACACCTTC	CASSPETGHYGYTF
TRBV6-1	NA	TRBJ2-1	NA	TGTGCCAGCAGTGAAGCGTTCGTTGGACACCTCTCCAATGAGCAGTTCTTC	CASSEAFVGHLSNEQFF
TRBV7-9	NA	TRBJ2-7	TRBD2	TGTGCCAGCAGCTTTGAGCGGGATGGAGAGCAGTACTTC	CASSFERDGEQYF
TRBV5-4	NA	TRBJ2-2	TRBD2	TGTGCCAGCAGCTCTACCGGACTAGCGGGAGCCGGGGAGCTGTTTTTT	CASSSTGLAGAGELFF
TRBV7-2	few	TRBJ1-1	TRBD1	TGTGCCAGCAGCCTGACAGGGGCGAACACTGAAGCTTTCTTT	CASSLTGANTEAFF
TRBV11-3	NA	TRBJ2-3	TRBD2	TGTGCCAGCAGCTTAGAAGCGGGAGTAGCAGATACGCAGTATTTT	CASSLEAGVADTQYF
TRBV11-2	once	TRBJ2-1	TRBD1	TGTGCCAGCAGCGCCGGGACAGGCTACAATGAGCAGTTCTTC	CASSAGTGYNEQFF
TRBV5-4	NA	TRBJ1-2	TRBD1	TGTGCCAGCAGCTTGAGGACAGGGGGCGTCTATGGCTACACCTTC	CASSLRTGGVYGYTF
TRBV14	once	TRBJ1-3	NA	TGTGCCAGCAGCCAGTGGGGAAACACCATATATTTT	CASSQWGNTIYF
TRBV5-1	NA	TRBJ2-2	TRBD2	TGCGCCAGCAGCTTGGAGGGCGGGGGAAACACCGGGGAGCTGTTTTTT	CASSLEGGGNTGELFF
TRBV27	NA	TRBJ1-6	NA	TGTGCCAGCAGTTTGCGGGGGGGGCTTGGTTCACCCCTCCACTTT	CASSLRGGLGSPLHF
TRBV18	NA	TRBJ2-5	NA	TGTGCCAGCTCAATCGGACAGATCCAAGAGACCCAGTACTTC	CASSIGQIQETQYF
TRBV5-1	NA	TRBJ2-6	NA	TGCGCCAGCAGCCCCACGTCGAGGCCAGGAGCTGGGGCCAACGTCCTGACTTTC	CASSPTSRPGAGANVLTF
TRBV6-1	NA	TRBJ1-1	NA	TGTGCCAGCAGAGATACGGGACTGACGAACACTGAAGCTTTCTTT	CASRDTGLTNTEAFF
TRBV7-8	NA	TRBJ1-4	NA	TGTGCCAGCAGCTTGGGGGGAATTCGGGGAGGCTATGAAAAACTGTTTTTT	CASSLGGIRGGYEKLFF
TRBV7-3	NA	TRBJ2-7	TRBD2	TGTGCCAGCAGCTCACGACTAGCGGCTACCTACGAGCAGTACTTC	CASSSRLAATYEQYF
TRBV5-4	NA	TRBJ2-3	NA	TGTGCCAGCAGCTTGATGGGCACGGATACGCAGTATTTT	CASSLMGTDTQYF
TRBV28	NA	TRBJ2-2	TRBD2	TGTGCCAGCAGTTTGCCGGGACTAGCGACAAAAGAAGGAGAGCTGTTTTTT	CASSLPGLATKEGELFF